A single sample gave rise to the 13 T cell receptor beta chains below, sequenced in a study of radiotherapy plus CTLA-4 blockade in lung cancer. Data came from immunoSEQ multiplex PCR; TCRdb stores just in-frame clones and leaves some out. The sample gives approximately 47,000 clones, roughly 63% of which show up once; about a fifth is in the top ten. The sequenced sample was peripheral blood, obtained from a patient treated with radiotherapy plus ipilimumab. The receptor source for this set is a human donor with non-small cell lung cancer who had a partial response to radiotherapy plus ipilimumab.

This chain connects TRBV7-9 to TRBJ1-1; 8 nucleotides line up with TRBD1. CDR1 is SEHNR and CDR2 is FQNEAQ in the germline V gene (reference sequence). The CDR3 is 17 amino acids. V was clipped by 1 base and J by 10 bases; unmatched bases: 17. In DNA form, the CDR3 reads TGTGCCAGCAGCTTAGGTGCCCCAGGGGGCTCTGGCCTGGCAGCTTTCTTT. Its protein is CASSLGAPGGSGLAAFF. The complete variable domain, with remaining parts taken from reference TRBV7-9 and TRBJ1-1, reads DTGVSQNPRHKITKRGQNVTFRCDPISEHNRLYWYRQTLGQGPEFLTYFQNEAQLEKSRLLSDRFSAERPKGSFSTLEIQRTEQGDSAMYLCASSLGAPGGSGLAAFFGQGTRLTVV.

CDR3 sequence: CASSEGTNTEAFF. As DNA, the CDR3 is TGTGCCAGCAGCGAGGGGACAAACACTGAAGCTTTCTTT. This sequence joins TRBV6-1 and TRBJ1-1, with a tentative D call TRBD1 (6 bases). The germline V gene encodes CDR1 MNHNS and CDR2 SASEGT. V was trimmed by 6 bases and J by 2 bases, leaving 10 bases between them. The CDR3 consists of 13 residues.

The rearrangement links TRBV2 to TRBJ2-3; D is perhaps TRBD2 (5 bases). Germline CDR1 is SNHLY and CDR2 is FYNNEI. The CDR3 totals 14 residues. V lost 4 bases to trimming and J lost 6 bases, with 14 bases between them. The CDR3 protein is CASSAPLGGDTQYF. CDR3 sequence (DNA): TGTGCCAGCAGTGCCCCTCTGGGCGGGGATACGCAGTATTTT.

This chain connects TRBV5-1 to TRBJ1-4; no clear D gene. Germline loops: CDR1 SGHRS, CDR2 YFSETQ. Trimming stripped 4 bases from V and 1 base from J, with 17 bases between. The CDR3 has 17 residues. The CDR3 coding sequence is TGCGCCAGCAGCCCTTCCTTCATAACCGGAACTAATGAAAAACTGTTTTTT. Protein sequence: CASSPSFITGTNEKLFF.

The chain combines TRBV19 with TRBJ1-2, with a tentative D call TRBD1 (5 bases). Trimming cost V 0 bases and J 4 bases, with 12 bases left between them. The germline CDR1 and CDR2 sequences are LNHDA and SQIVND (reference sequence). The CDR3 loop spans 15 amino acids. CDR3 loop: CASSIDQGLLYGYTF. The CDR3 nucleotides read TGTGCCAGTAGTATAGATCAGGGCCTTCTCTATGGCTACACCTTC.

The rearrangement uses TRBV5-1 and TRBJ2-2; TRBD1 is a possible D gene (6 bases). Trimming left V 4 bases short and J 7 bases short, with 17 bases between. Per germline, CDR1 SGHRS and CDR2 YFSETQ. CDR3 size: 15 residues. This chain's CDR3 is CASSLTGTPNGELFF. The CDR3 bases are TGCGCCAGCAGCCTTACCGGGACACCTAACGGGGAGCTGTTTTTT. The whole variable domain, remainder taken from reference TRBV5-1 and TRBJ2-2, is KAGVTQTPRYLIKTRGQQVTLSCSPISGHRSVSWYQQTPGQGLQFLFEYFSETQRNKGNFPGRFSGRQFSNSRSEMNVSTLELGDSALYLCASSLTGTPNGELFFGEGSRLTVL.

The rearrangement joins TRBV5-4 to TRBJ1-1, with D possibly matching TRBD1 (5 bases). CDR3 size: 14 residues. Germline lookup yields CDR1 SGHNT and CDR2 YYREEE (reference sequence). V lost 2 bases, J lost 2 bases, and 10 bases lay in between. The CDR3 bases are TGTGCCAGCAGCTTTTCGGGGGGAAACACTGAAGCTTTCTTT. It codes for CASSFSGGNTEAFF.

The count of this clone is one. The V gene is TRBV30, the J gene TRBJ1-1; D ambiguous. Germline CDR1 GTSNPN, CDR2 SVGIG (reference sequence). This CDR3 has 11 residues. V gave up 8 bases and J gave up 5 bases, with 12 bases separating them. CDR3 protein: CARRVGTEAFF. CDR3 DNA sequence: TGTGCCCGTCGGGTGGGTACTGAAGCTTTCTTT.

This clone turned up a few times. The chain is built from TRBV19 and TRBJ2-7; 8 bases line up with TRBD1. Germline-derived CDR1 and CDR2 are LNHDA and SQIVND (reference sequence). The CDR3 length is 15 residues. V was pared by 6 bases and J by 2 bases, with 9 bases of the junction left unmatched. CDR3 bases: TGTGCCAGTAGCCGCCCGGGACAGGAGACCTACGAGCAGTACTTC. This sequence encodes CASSRPGQETYEQYF.

In this sample, this clone turned up many times. The germline gene is not matched at one end of the junction; a read error may be the cause. The gene calls are TRBV7-9 and TRBJ2-1; 7 nucleotides match TRBD2. Looked up from germline, CDR1 is SEHNR and CDR2 is FQNEAQ (reference sequence). This CDR3 has 14 residues. Here the CDR3 DNA reads TGTGCCAGCAGCCCAGGGAGGGCCTACGATGAGCAGTTCTTC. This codes for CASSPGRAYDEQFF.

The CDR3 is CASSRTSGPGNEQFF. CDR3 sequence (DNA): TGTGCCAGTAGTAGGACTAGCGGGCCGGGGAATGAGCAGTTCTTC. The chain links TRBV19 to TRBJ2-1, with 11 positions matching TRBD2. CDR3 size: 15 residues. Trimming cost V 4 bases and J 7 bases; bases outside gene matches: 6. From germline, CDR1 is LNHDA and CDR2 SQIVND (reference sequence).

This clone was counted only a few times. V gene TRBV5-5 combines with J gene TRBJ2-1, with 8 nucleotides matching TRBD2. The CDR3 runs to 19 residues. Germline trimming cut 2 bases from V and 0 bases from J; bases unmatched to any gene: 13. Germline V gives CDR1 SGHKS, CDR2 YYEKEE (reference sequence). CDR3 bases: TGTGCCAGCAGCTTAGTGATGCGGGAGGCAGGGGACTCCTACAATGAGCAGTTCTTC. Protein sequence: CASSLVMREAGDSYNEQFF.

J is TRBJ1-5 and V is TRBV2; 8 nucleotides match TRBD1. V gave up 6 bases and J gave up 4 bases; unmatched junction bases: 2. CDR1 is SNHLY, CDR2 FYNNEI, per germline. The CDR3 spans 13 residues. The chain's CDR3 is CASRGQVNQPQHF. The CDR3 nucleotides read TGTGCCAGCAGGGGACAGGTAAATCAGCCCCAGCATTTT.